This TCR beta chain was sequenced for a study of blood T cells in healthy people across ages. Study-level findings and limits: Leaving the PBMCs unsorted stopped any conclusive comparison of naive versus antigen-experienced cells. Versus aged donors, long-lived donors had higher diversity and more naive CD4+ cells.

Concerning this clonotype: Its target is not known.

With a J-beta primer mix and a sample-barcoded 5' primer, a second PCR ran 7 to 11 cycles. Through a template-switch adaptor with 12 random nucleotides, each cDNA molecule received a tag. Using its own MiXCR run on the 5' RACE reads, TCRdb lists one record per CDR3 protein. This table holds hundreds of thousands of distinct CDR3 sequences, about 50% found once. The source material was blood. The TCR was taken from a woman at least 80 years old in good health.

In DNA form, the CDR3 reads TGCAGCGTTGATCAGACAGGGGCAGGCAATGAGCAGTTCTTC. Translation gives CSVDQTGAGNEQFF. The chain couples TRBV29-1 to TRBJ2-1, with TRBD1 matching 8 bases. The junction had 7 bases not matched to a gene; V was cut back by 3 bases and J by 6 bases. The length of the CDR3 is 14 residues. Looked up from germline, CDR1 is SQVTM and CDR2 is ANQGSEA.